This is a list of T cell receptor beta chains from one sample in a study of T cell repertoires in cytomegalovirus infection. TCRdb redid the calling of the reads with MiXCR, one entry per CDR3 protein. Of more than 350,000 distinct CDR3 sequences in the sample, under 40% were seen once. The sequenced sample was PBMCs. These TCRs come from a human donor in good health (CMV status not recorded). Some clones in this sample may be carry-over from other donors' samples. The CDR3 runs from the conserved cysteine through the conserved F or W. D genes are given only for firm matches. Where a row states a size, it is once, few, many or the class of an expanded clone; other rows omit it.

cdr3_length: 16
d_call: NA
v_call: TRBV20-1
j_call: TRBJ2-1
clone_size: few
cdr3_nt: TGCAGTGCTAGAGGAGGGGGGGCGGACCAGGGGAATGAGCAGTTCTTC
cdr3_aa: CSARGGGADQGNEQFF

cdr3_length: 15
d_call: NA
v_call: TRBV4-3
j_call: TRBJ1-6
clone_size: NA
cdr3_nt: TGCGCCAGCAAACTAGACAGTGAGGGGAATTCACCCCTCCACTTT
cdr3_aa: CASKLDSEGNSPLHF

cdr3_length: 13
d_call: NA
v_call: TRBV27
j_call: TRBJ1-1
clone_size: few
cdr3_nt: TGTGCCAGCAAGAACGCGTGGAACACTGAAGCTTTCTTT
cdr3_aa: CASKNAWNTEAFF

cdr3_length: 14
d_call: NA
v_call: TRBV20-1
j_call: TRBJ2-7
clone_size: few
cdr3_nt: TGCAGTGCTAGCCCTTTGGCTGCAACGAATAAGCAGTACTTC
cdr3_aa: CSASPLAATNKQYF

cdr3_length: 15
d_call: NA
v_call: TRBV20-1
j_call: TRBJ1-5
clone_size: many
cdr3_nt: TGCAGTGCCAGCGGATCTCCCGGTGGCAATCAGCCCCAGCATTTT
cdr3_aa: CSASGSPGGNQPQHF

cdr3_length: 13
d_call: NA
v_call: TRBV12-5
j_call: TRBJ2-3
clone_size: NA
cdr3_nt: TGTGCTAGTGGACCCGCTAGCACAGATACGCAGTATTTT
cdr3_aa: CASGPASTDTQYF

cdr3_length: 16
d_call: TRBD1
v_call: TRBV20-1
j_call: TRBJ2-7
clone_size: NA
cdr3_nt: TGCAGTGCTCCGTTCCTCCGGGACAGGGGCTCCTACGAGCAGTACTTC
cdr3_aa: CSAPFLRDRGSYEQYF

cdr3_length: 15
d_call: NA
v_call: TRBV2
j_call: TRBJ1-5
clone_size: NA
cdr3_nt: TGTGCCAGCAGCGTTCTTCAGGGGCGGATTCAGCCCCAGCATTTT
cdr3_aa: CASSVLQGRIQPQHF

cdr3_length: 16
d_call: NA
v_call: TRBV12-5
j_call: TRBJ1-1
clone_size: few
cdr3_nt: TGTGCTAGTGGTTTGGGAACTACAGGGAGGAGTACTGAAGCTTTCTTT
cdr3_aa: CASGLGTTGRSTEAFF

cdr3_length: 14
d_call: NA
v_call: TRBV4-1
j_call: TRBJ1-2
clone_size: few
cdr3_nt: TGCGCCAGCAGCCTCGCAGGGCTCCCGGATGGCTACACCTTC
cdr3_aa: CASSLAGLPDGYTF

cdr3_length: 17
d_call: NA
v_call: TRBV4-3
j_call: TRBJ2-1
clone_size: NA
cdr3_nt: TGCGCCAGCAGCCAAGATTGGGGAGCGTATTCCTACAATGAGCAGTTCTTC
cdr3_aa: CASSQDWGAYSYNEQFF

cdr3_length: 14
d_call: TRBD1
v_call: TRBV5-6
j_call: TRBJ1-1
clone_size: few
cdr3_nt: TGTGCCAGCAGCTTGGGGAGGGGGCTGGCTGAAGCTTTCTTT
cdr3_aa: CASSLGRGLAEAFF

cdr3_length: 15
d_call: NA
v_call: TRBV7-2
j_call: TRBJ2-3
clone_size: many
cdr3_nt: TGTGCCAGCAGCTTAGCGGCAGGGAGCACAGATACGCAGTATTTT
cdr3_aa: CASSLAAGSTDTQYF

cdr3_length: 18
d_call: TRBD1
v_call: TRBV7-2
j_call: TRBJ2-1
clone_size: many
cdr3_nt: TGTGCCAGCAGCGCTAGGACAGGGGGCCACCTTCTGTACAATGAGCAGTTCTTC
cdr3_aa: CASSARTGGHLLYNEQFF

cdr3_length: 18
d_call: TRBD2
v_call: TRBV7-2
j_call: TRBJ2-3
clone_size: NA
cdr3_nt: TGTGCCAGCAGCTTAGGGGGACTAGCGGGGCTTCGCACAGATACGCAGTATTTT
cdr3_aa: CASSLGGLAGLRTDTQYF

cdr3_length: 15
d_call: TRBD1
v_call: TRBV27
j_call: TRBJ1-6
clone_size: NA
cdr3_nt: TGTGCCAGCAGGGGGGGGGGACAGGGCGAATCACCCCTCCACTTT
cdr3_aa: CASRGGGQGESPLHF

cdr3_length: 13
d_call: NA
v_call: TRBV7-3
j_call: TRBJ1-1
clone_size: many
cdr3_nt: TGTGCCAGCAGCTCAGACAGGAACACTGAAGCTTTCTTT
cdr3_aa: CASSSDRNTEAFF

cdr3_length: 13
d_call: NA
v_call: TRBV24-1
j_call: TRBJ1-2
clone_size: NA
cdr3_nt: TGTGCCACCAGTGGGGGGGATGCCTATGGCTACACCTTC
cdr3_aa: CATSGGDAYGYTF

cdr3_length: 13
d_call: TRBD2
v_call: TRBV19
j_call: TRBJ2-7
clone_size: few
cdr3_nt: TGTGCCACAACGGGACTAATCTCCTACGAGCAGTACTTC
cdr3_aa: CATTGLISYEQYF

cdr3_length: 15
d_call: NA
v_call: TRBV7-2
j_call: TRBJ1-4
clone_size: many
cdr3_nt: TGTGCCAGCAGCTTAGATGGGGCAGGGTTGATAAAACTGTTTTTT
cdr3_aa: CASSLDGAGLIKLFF

cdr3_length: 16
d_call: NA
v_call: TRBV20-1
j_call: TRBJ2-2
clone_size: few
cdr3_nt: TGCAGTGCCACCGGGGCGCGCCCCACGGGCACCGGGGAGCTGTTTTTT
cdr3_aa: CSATGARPTGTGELFF

cdr3_length: 21
d_call: TRBD2
v_call: TRBV7-2
j_call: TRBJ2-1
clone_size: NA
cdr3_nt: TGTGCCAGCAGCTTAGTTGTCCCCGGGGGAGGGCTCCCCAGTGGGAGGGATGAGCAGTTCTTC
cdr3_aa: CASSLVVPGGGLPSGRDEQFF

cdr3_length: 12
d_call: NA
v_call: TRBV2
j_call: TRBJ1-1
clone_size: NA
cdr3_nt: TGTGCCCGTCGGGGGACGGGCACTGAAGCTTTCTTT
cdr3_aa: CARRGTGTEAFF

cdr3_length: 15
d_call: NA
v_call: TRBV6-5
j_call: TRBJ1-1
clone_size: NA
cdr3_nt: TGTGCCAGCAGTTACAAGGGGGGGAGCGGCACTGAAGCTTTCTTT
cdr3_aa: CASSYKGGSGTEAFF

cdr3_length: 12
d_call: NA
v_call: TRBV7-8
j_call: TRBJ2-1
clone_size: NA
cdr3_nt: TGTGCCAGCAGATTACGGGGTAGTGAGCAGGTCTTC
cdr3_aa: CASRLRGSEQVF

cdr3_length: 14
d_call: TRBD1
v_call: TRBV25-1
j_call: TRBJ1-5
clone_size: few
cdr3_nt: TGTGCCAGCAGTGGGACAGGGGTCAATCAGCCCCAGCATTTT
cdr3_aa: CASSGTGVNQPQHF

cdr3_length: 16
d_call: TRBD2
v_call: TRBV20-1
j_call: TRBJ2-1
clone_size: NA
cdr3_nt: TGCAGTGCTGGTAGCGGGGGGGCCTTACAAAGGAATGAGCAGTTCTTC
cdr3_aa: CSAGSGGALQRNEQFF

cdr3_length: 14
d_call: TRBD1
v_call: TRBV12-3/TRBV12-4
j_call: TRBJ1-1
clone_size: NA
cdr3_nt: TGTGCCAGCAGGATAACAGGGGGGAGCACTGAAGCTTTCTTT
cdr3_aa: CASRITGGSTEAFF

cdr3_length: 14
d_call: TRBD1
v_call: TRBV6-2/TRBV6-3
j_call: TRBJ2-7
clone_size: few
cdr3_nt: TGTGCCAGCAGTACCCACACAGGGGCCTACGAGCAGTACTTC
cdr3_aa: CASSTHTGAYEQYF

cdr3_length: 15
d_call: NA
v_call: TRBV7-6
j_call: TRBJ2-3
clone_size: NA
cdr3_nt: TGTGCCAGCAGCTTAACTGGCGGGAACACAGATACGCAGTATTTT
cdr3_aa: CASSLTGGNTDTQYF

cdr3_length: 14
d_call: NA
v_call: TRBV7-6
j_call: TRBJ2-3
clone_size: many
cdr3_nt: TGTGCCAGCAGCTTAGCTGGTGGGGCAGATACGCAGTATTTT
cdr3_aa: CASSLAGGADTQYF

cdr3_length: 16
d_call: NA
v_call: TRBV6-1
j_call: TRBJ1-6
clone_size: few
cdr3_nt: TGTGCCAGCAGTTACGGGGCAGGGCGCTATAATTCACCCCTCCACTTT
cdr3_aa: CASSYGAGRYNSPLHF

cdr3_length: 14
d_call: NA
v_call: TRBV6-2/TRBV6-3
j_call: TRBJ2-7
clone_size: NA
cdr3_nt: TGTGCCAGCAGCCCAGGAACTAATGCCTACGAGCAGTACTTC
cdr3_aa: CASSPGTNAYEQYF

cdr3_length: 15
d_call: TRBD2
v_call: TRBV6-1
j_call: TRBJ2-3
clone_size: NA
cdr3_nt: TGTGCCAGCAGTCCCGCTAGCGGGGCTAGGGATACGCAGTATTTT
cdr3_aa: CASSPASGARDTQYF

cdr3_length: 17
d_call: NA
v_call: TRBV2
j_call: TRBJ1-1
clone_size: NA
cdr3_nt: TGTGCCAGCAGTGAGGACCCACGGGGCCTCGGGAACACTGAAGCTTTCTTT
cdr3_aa: CASSEDPRGLGNTEAFF

cdr3_length: 16
d_call: TRBD1
v_call: TRBV5-1
j_call: TRBJ2-7
clone_size: NA
cdr3_nt: TGCGCCAGCAAATTTGGGACAGGGGGCAGTTTGGACGAGCAGTACTTC
cdr3_aa: CASKFGTGGSLDEQYF

cdr3_length: 15
d_call: TRBD1
v_call: TRBV11-1
j_call: TRBJ2-2
clone_size: once
cdr3_nt: TGTGCCAGCAGCCACAGGGGGCTAGACACCAGGGAGCTGTTTTTT
cdr3_aa: CASSHRGLDTRELFF